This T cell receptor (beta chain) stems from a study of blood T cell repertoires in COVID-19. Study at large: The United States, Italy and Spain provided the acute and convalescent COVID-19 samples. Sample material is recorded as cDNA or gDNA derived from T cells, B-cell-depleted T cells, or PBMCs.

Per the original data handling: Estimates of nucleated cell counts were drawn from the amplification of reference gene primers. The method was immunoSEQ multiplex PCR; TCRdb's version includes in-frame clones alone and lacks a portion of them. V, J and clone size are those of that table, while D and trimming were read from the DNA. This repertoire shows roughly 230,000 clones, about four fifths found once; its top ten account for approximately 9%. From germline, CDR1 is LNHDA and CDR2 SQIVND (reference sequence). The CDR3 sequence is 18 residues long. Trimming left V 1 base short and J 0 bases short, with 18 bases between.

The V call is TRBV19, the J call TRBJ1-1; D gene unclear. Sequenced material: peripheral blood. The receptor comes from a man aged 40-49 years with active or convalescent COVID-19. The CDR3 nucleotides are TGTGCCAGTAGTATAGGCGGGAGGCAAGGACCTGTGAACACTGAAGCTTTCTTT. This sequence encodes CASSIGGRQGPVNTEAFF.